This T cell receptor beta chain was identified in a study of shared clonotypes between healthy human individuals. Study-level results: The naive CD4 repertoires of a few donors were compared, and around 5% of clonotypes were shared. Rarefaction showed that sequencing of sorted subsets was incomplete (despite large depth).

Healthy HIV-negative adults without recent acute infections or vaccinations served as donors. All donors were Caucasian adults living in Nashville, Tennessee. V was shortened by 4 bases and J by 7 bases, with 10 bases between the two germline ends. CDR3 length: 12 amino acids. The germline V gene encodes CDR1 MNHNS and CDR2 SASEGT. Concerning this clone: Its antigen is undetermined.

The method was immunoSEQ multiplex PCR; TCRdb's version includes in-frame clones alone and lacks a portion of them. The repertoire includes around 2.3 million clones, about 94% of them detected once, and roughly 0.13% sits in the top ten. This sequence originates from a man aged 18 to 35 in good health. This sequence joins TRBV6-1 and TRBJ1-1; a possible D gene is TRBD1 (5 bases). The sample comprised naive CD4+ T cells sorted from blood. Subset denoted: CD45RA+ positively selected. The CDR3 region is CASSVGLIEAFF. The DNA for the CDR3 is TGTGCCAGCAGTGTGGGACTTATTGAAGCTTTCTTT.